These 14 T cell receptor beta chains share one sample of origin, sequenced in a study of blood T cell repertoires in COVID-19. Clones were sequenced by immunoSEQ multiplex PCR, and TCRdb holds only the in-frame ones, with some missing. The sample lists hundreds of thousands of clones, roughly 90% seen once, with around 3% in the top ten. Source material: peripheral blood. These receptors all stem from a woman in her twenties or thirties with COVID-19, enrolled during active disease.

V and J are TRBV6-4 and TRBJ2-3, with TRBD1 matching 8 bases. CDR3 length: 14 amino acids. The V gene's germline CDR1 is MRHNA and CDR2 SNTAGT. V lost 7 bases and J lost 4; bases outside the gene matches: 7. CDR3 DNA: TGTGCCAGCAAGACGGACAGGGAAGCAGATACGCAGTATTTT. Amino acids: CASKTDREADTQYF.

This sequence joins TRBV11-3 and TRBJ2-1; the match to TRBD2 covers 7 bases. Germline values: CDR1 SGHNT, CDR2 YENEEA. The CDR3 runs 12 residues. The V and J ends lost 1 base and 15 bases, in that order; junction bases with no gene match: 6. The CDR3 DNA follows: TGTGCCAGCAGCTTAGGAGTGACTAGCCCGTTCTTC. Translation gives CASSLGVTSPFF.

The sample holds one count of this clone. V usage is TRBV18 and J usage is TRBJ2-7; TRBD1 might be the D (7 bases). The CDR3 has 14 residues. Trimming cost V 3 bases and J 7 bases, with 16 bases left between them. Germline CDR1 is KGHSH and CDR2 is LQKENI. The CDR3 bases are TGTGCCAGCTCACCGGAAACAGGGGCGGGGGAGCAGTACTTC. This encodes CASSPETGAGEQYF.

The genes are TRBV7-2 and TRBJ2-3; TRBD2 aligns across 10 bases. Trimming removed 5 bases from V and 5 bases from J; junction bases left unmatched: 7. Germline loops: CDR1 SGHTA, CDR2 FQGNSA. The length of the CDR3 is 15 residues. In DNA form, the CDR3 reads TGTGCCAGCAGCCAGAGCGGGAGGGCGGTAGATACGCAGTATTTT. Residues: CASSQSGRAVDTQYF.

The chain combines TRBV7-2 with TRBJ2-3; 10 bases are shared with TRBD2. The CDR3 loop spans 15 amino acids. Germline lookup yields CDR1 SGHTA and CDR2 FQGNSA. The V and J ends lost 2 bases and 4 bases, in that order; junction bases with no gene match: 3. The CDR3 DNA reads TGTGCCAGCAGCTTAACTAGCGGGGCATCAGATACGCAGTATTTT. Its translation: CASSLTSGASDTQYF.

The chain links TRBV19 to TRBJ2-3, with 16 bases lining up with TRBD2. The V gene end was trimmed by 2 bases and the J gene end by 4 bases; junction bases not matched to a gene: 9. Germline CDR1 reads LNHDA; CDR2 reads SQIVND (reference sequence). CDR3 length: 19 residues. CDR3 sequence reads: CASSIRGLAGGPSSDTQYF. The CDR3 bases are TGTGCCAGTAGTATAAGGGGACTAGCGGGAGGGCCCTCATCAGATACGCAGTATTTT. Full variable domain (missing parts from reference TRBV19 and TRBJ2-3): DGGITQSPKYLFRKEGQNVTLSCEQNLNHDAMYWYRQDPGQGLRLIYYSQIVNDFQKGDIAEGYSVSREKKESFPLTVTSAQKNPTAFYLCASSIRGLAGGPSSDTQYFGPGTRLTVL.

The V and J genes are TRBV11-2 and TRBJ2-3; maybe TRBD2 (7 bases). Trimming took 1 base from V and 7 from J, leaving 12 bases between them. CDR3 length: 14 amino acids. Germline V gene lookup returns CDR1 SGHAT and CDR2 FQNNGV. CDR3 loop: CASSLVGGAHTQYF. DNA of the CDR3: TGTGCCAGCAGCTTAGTTGGGGGGGCCCATACGCAGTATTTT.

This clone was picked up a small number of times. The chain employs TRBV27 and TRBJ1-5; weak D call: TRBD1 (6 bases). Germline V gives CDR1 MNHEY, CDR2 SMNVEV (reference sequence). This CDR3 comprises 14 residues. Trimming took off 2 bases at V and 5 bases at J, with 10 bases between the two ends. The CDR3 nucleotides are TGTGCCAGCAGTTTAGCAGGGGCCCATCAGCCCCAGCATTTT. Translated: CASSLAGAHQPQHF.

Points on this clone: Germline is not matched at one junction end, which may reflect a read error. The CDR3: CASSHGREHF. CDR3 nucleotide sequence: TGTGCCAGCAGCCACGGACGGGAGCATTTT. The chain is built from TRBV3-1 (or the pseudogene TRBV3-2) and TRBJ2-3; TRBD2 is a possible D gene (6 bases). This CDR3 comprises 10 residues. CDR1 LGHDT and CDR2 YNNKEL come from the germline V gene (reference sequence).

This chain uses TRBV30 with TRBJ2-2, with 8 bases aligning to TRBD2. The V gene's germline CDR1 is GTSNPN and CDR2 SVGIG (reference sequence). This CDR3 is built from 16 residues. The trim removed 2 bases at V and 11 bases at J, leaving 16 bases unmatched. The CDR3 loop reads CAWSLLLGLAELELFF. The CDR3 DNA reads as TGTGCCTGGAGTCTCCTCCTCGGACTAGCCGAGCTAGAGCTGTTTTTT.

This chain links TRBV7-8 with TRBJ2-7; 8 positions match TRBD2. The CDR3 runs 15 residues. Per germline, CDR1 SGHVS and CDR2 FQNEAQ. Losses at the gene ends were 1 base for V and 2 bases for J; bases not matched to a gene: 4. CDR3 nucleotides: TGTGCCAGCAGCTTAGGACTAGCGACAGCCTACGAGCAGTACGTC. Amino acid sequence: CASSLGLATAYEQYV.

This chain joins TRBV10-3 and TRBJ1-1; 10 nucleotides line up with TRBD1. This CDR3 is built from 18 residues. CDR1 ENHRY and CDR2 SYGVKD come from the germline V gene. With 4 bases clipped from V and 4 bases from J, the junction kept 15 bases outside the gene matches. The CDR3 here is CAISGKLPGQGIATEAFF. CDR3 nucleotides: TGTGCCATCAGTGGAAAGCTGCCGGGACAGGGGATAGCCACTGAAGCTTTCTTT.

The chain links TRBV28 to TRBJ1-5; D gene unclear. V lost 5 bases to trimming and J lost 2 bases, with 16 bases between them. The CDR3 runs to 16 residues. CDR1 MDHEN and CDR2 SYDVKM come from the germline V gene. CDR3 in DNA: TGTGCCAGCAGTGGCGGCTGGGGAGGCGGCAATCAGCCCCAGCATTTT. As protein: CASSGGWGGGNQPQHF. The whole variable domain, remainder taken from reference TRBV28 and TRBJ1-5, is DVKVTQSSRYLVKRTGEKVFLECVQDMDHENMFWYRQDPGLGLRLIYFSYDVKMKEKGDIPEGYSVSREKKERFSLILESASTNQTSMYLCASSGGWGGGNQPQHFGDGTRLSIL.

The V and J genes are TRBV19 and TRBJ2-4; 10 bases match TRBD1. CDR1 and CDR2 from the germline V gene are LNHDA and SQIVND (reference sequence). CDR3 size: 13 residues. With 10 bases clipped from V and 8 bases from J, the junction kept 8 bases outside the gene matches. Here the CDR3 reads CATGDRGGDIQYF. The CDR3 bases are TGTGCCACCGGGGACAGGGGAGGCGACATTCAGTACTTC.